This record looks at one T cell receptor beta chain sequence and its context. Assay: immunoSEQ multiplex PCR; the TCRdb copy retains only in-frame clones and omits some. The sample consists of some 100,000 clones, about four fifths of them appearing once. The CDR3 loop spans 14 amino acids. Trimming at V came to 2 bases and at J to 3 bases, leaving 4 bases not matched to a gene. Per germline, CDR1 SGHNT and CDR2 YYREEE (reference sequence). The sample originates from a study of radiation and T cells in renal cell carcinoma. Time point meaning: baseline pretreatment blood. Indicated treatment: 15 Gy SBRT to primary tumor, nephrectomy 4 weeks later.

Specimen: blood, collected from a patient whose treatment included radiotherapy and nephrectomy. The sequence came from a man aged 55 to 70 with renal cell carcinoma. The chain recombines TRBV5-4 with TRBJ2-7; TRBD1 agrees at 8 bases. In DNA, the CDR3 is TGTGCCAGCAGCTTCCGGACAGGGAACTACGAGCAGTACTTC. Encoded protein: CASSFRTGNYEQYF.